This TCR beta chain was captured in a study of T-cell memory formation after mild COVID-19. Study outcomes and limitations: Clones contracting over day 15 to 85 were CD4/CD8 balanced, with later expanders leaning CD4+. Some responding clones appeared in pre-infection memory, suggesting cross-reactive memory joined. Contracting clones localized mainly to CM and EM when CD4+ and mainly to EMRA when CD8+.

One entry per CDR3 protein, called by TCRdb with MiXCR from the 5' RACE reads. The sample has over 95,000 distinct CDR3 sequences; roughly 20% are singletons. The CDR3 runs 14 residues. The germline gives CDR1 SGHTA, CDR2 FQGNSA. The trim removed 4 bases at V and 3 bases at J, leaving 4 bases unmatched. This clonotype was seen a few times. The antigen remains unidentified. This chain uses TRBV7-2 with TRBJ1-2; TRBD1 matches at 8 bases. The TCR sequence derives from a man aged 18 to 30 who had mild COVID-19 (a few samples of this study predate the infection). Cell type and time point are not known. Sequenced input: PBMCs or a T cell subset sorted from them (not recorded which). The CDR3 DNA reads as TGTGCCAGCAGCTCTATGGACAGGGACTATGGCTACACCTTC. Its translation is CASSSMDRDYGYTF.